Listed here are 9 T cell receptor beta chains from one sample, sequenced in a study of control samples from healthy donors and cancer patients. The table came from immunoSEQ multiplex PCR; TCRdb's copy has only in-frame clones and leaves some out. The sample holds 150,000 to 200,000 clones, approximately 92% seen once. Sequences were obtained from blood. The receptors were gathered from a young man in good health.

Only one count was recorded for this clone. The chain links TRBV7-9 to TRBJ2-7; D is possibly TRBD1 or TRBD2 (5 bases each). The CDR3 runs 13 residues. Per the germline V gene, CDR1 is SEHNR and CDR2 is FQNEAQ (reference sequence). Trimming left V 5 bases short and J 4 bases short, with 12 bases between. DNA for the CDR3: TGTGCCAGCAGCCCGGACTGGGGGTACGAGCAGTACTTC. Residues: CASSPDWGYEQYF.

This chain uses TRBV7-8 with TRBJ2-1; either TRBD1 or TRBD2 may supply D (5 bases each). CDR1 is SGHVS and CDR2 is FQNEAQ in the germline V gene. The V and J ends lost 5 bases and 8 bases respectively, with 28 bases between them. The CDR3 covers 18 residues. The CDR3 is CASSLRIALVLLQDEQFF. The CDR3 DNA is TGTGCCAGCAGCCTTAGAATAGCGCTGGTCCTCCTACAGGATGAGCAGTTCTTC.

This chain uses TRBV7-2 with TRBJ1-1; D ambiguous. CDR3 length: 14 amino acids. The germline V and J ends were trimmed by 4 bases and 4 bases, with 13 bases remaining between them. Looked up from germline, CDR1 is SGHTA and CDR2 is FQGNSA. CDR3 in amino acids: CASSWAGGGTEAFF. The CDR3 DNA reads TGTGCCAGCAGCTGGGCGGGTGGCGGCACTGAAGCTTTCTTT.

With respect to this clone: The sample carries other DNA sequences with the same CDR3. V usage is TRBV3-1 (or the pseudogene TRBV3-2) and J usage is TRBJ2-4; no reliable D call. Deletions cut 3 bases from V and 2 bases from J, with 17 bases between. CDR1 is LGHDT and CDR2 is YNNKEL in the germline V gene (reference sequence). CDR3 length: 17 residues. The CDR3 loop is CASSHSRQAMSKNIQYF. In nucleotides, the CDR3 is TGTGCCAGCAGCCATTCTCGGCAGGCGATGTCCAAAAACATTCAGTACTTC.

V is TRBV5-6 and J is TRBJ2-1, with 7 bases lining up with TRBD2. This CDR3 is 15 amino acids long. Germline loops: CDR1 SGHDT, CDR2 YYEEEE. V lost 1 base and J lost 6; bases outside the gene matches: 7. CDR3 nucleotides: TGTGCCAGCAGCTTGCGGGATAAGCGGGGCAATGAGCAGTTCTTC. Protein: CASSLRDKRGNEQFF. The full variable domain, completed using reference TRBV5-6 and TRBJ2-1, is DAGVTQSPTHLIKTRGQQVTLRCSPKSGHDTVSWYQQALGQGPQFIFQYYEEEERQRGNFPDRFSGHQFPNYSSELNVNALLLGDSALYLCASSLRDKRGNEQFFGPGTRLTVL.

The J gene is TRBJ2-7, the V gene TRBV11-2, with 13 bases fitting TRBD2. Germline trimming cut 2 bases from V and 6 bases from J; bases unmatched to any gene: 7. Germline values: CDR1 SGHAT, CDR2 FQNNGV. CDR3 length equals 16 residues. CDR3 bases: TGTGCCAGCAGCTTAACTAGCGGGAGGGCCTCGGGCGAGCAGTACTTC. It translates to CASSLTSGRASGEQYF.

The chain combines TRBV5-6 with TRBJ2-1; 7 nucleotides line up with TRBD1. Per germline, CDR1 SGHDT and CDR2 YYEEEE. V shed 4 bases, J shed 11 bases, and the junction held 3 bases outside the gene matches. This CDR3 has 11 amino acids. The CDR3 spells CASSLRGKQFF. The CDR3 nucleotides read TGTGCCAGCAGCCTCAGGGGGAAGCAGTTCTTC.

The V and J genes are TRBV9 and TRBJ2-3; 10 positions agree with TRBD2. This CDR3 spans 17 amino acids. V lost 0 bases, J lost 4 bases, and 8 bases stayed unmatched. From germline, CDR1 is SGDLS and CDR2 YYNGEE. CDR3 region: CASSVGLAGDGADTQYF. In nucleotides, the CDR3 is TGTGCCAGCAGCGTAGGGCTAGCGGGAGATGGCGCAGATACGCAGTATTTT.

This chain connects TRBV4-3 to TRBJ2-3; tentatively, D is TRBD2 (7 bases). The CDR3 is made up of 19 amino acids. V dropped 0 bases and J dropped 3 bases, with 22 bases sitting between them. Germline V CDR1 and CDR2: LGHNA, YSLEER. The CDR3 DNA follows: TGCGCCAGCAGCCAAGACGGGCCGGCGGGGGCCGGTAGTACAGATACGCAGTATTTT. Translating gives CASSQDGPAGAGSTDTQYF.